This entry lists 28 T cell receptor beta chains sequenced from one sample in a study of cytomegalovirus exposure and HLA in healthy donors. Data came from immunoSEQ multiplex PCR; TCRdb stores just in-frame clones and leaves some out. This table has approximately 44,000 clones, 88% appearing once. Material for sequencing was PBMCs. The receptors derive from a young woman in good health and CMV-seronegative.

V and J are TRBV27 and TRBJ2-7; TRBD2 aligns across 14 bases. The CDR3 length is 18 residues. Per the germline V gene, CDR1 is MNHEY and CDR2 is SMNVEV (reference sequence). With V trimmed by 5 bases and J by 3 bases, 12 bases remained unmatched. As DNA, the CDR3 is TGTGCCAGCAGTCCATGGGGGACTAGCGGGAGTTGGGACTACGAGCAGTACTTC. Translation: CASSPWGTSGSWDYEQYF.

The V call is TRBV6-5, the J call TRBJ2-7, with D possibly TRBD2 on 6 matching bases. Trimming cost V 6 bases and J 3 bases, with 15 bases left between them. The CDR3 length is 14 residues. Germline loops: CDR1 MNHEY, CDR2 SVGAGI. CDR3 loop: CASRRRDSIYEQYF. CDR3 bases: TGTGCCAGCAGACGGCGGGATAGTATCTACGAGCAGTACTTC.

V usage is TRBV28 and J usage is TRBJ1-5, with a possible D match to TRBD1 (5 bases). The germline V and J ends were trimmed by 3 bases and 9 bases, with 15 bases remaining between them. The V gene's germline CDR1 is MDHEN and CDR2 SYDVKM. This CDR3 contains 14 residues. CDR3: CASSLSAGSRPQHF. CDR3 DNA: TGTGCCAGCAGTTTGTCGGCAGGGTCCCGGCCCCAGCATTTT.

This clone was seen a few times. The genes are TRBV5-1 and TRBJ2-5; 7 bases are a match to TRBD1. Germline V lookup: CDR1 SGHRS, CDR2 YFSETQ. The CDR3 has 15 amino acids. The junction had 7 bases not matched to a gene; V was cut back by 0 bases and J by 5 bases. The CDR3 is CASSLGTGRTETQYF. DNA of the CDR3: TGCGCCAGCAGCTTGGGGACAGGTCGTACGGAGACCCAGTACTTC. The full variable domain, rest sourced from reference TRBV5-1 and TRBJ2-5, is KAGVTQTPRYLIKTRGQQVTLSCSPISGHRSVSWYQQTPGQGLQFLFEYFSETQRNKGNFPGRFSGRQFSNSRSEMNVSTLELGDSALYLCASSLGTGRTETQYFGPGTRLLVL.

The chain carries TRBV28 and TRBJ2-5; 8 bases map to TRBD1. In germline, CDR1 is MDHEN, CDR2 SYDVKM. The CDR3 has 14 amino acids. The ends lost 4 bases at V and 4 bases at J; junction bases unmatched: 5. DNA of the CDR3: TGTGCCAGCAGTTCTCGGGACAGGATAGAGACCCAGTACTTC. Residues: CASSSRDRIETQYF.

The chain joins TRBV27 to TRBJ1-2; no clear D. V dropped 6 bases and J dropped 6 bases, with 17 bases sitting between them. The CDR3 has 14 amino acids. Germline loops: CDR1 MNHEY, CDR2 SMNVEV (reference sequence). CDR3 DNA: TGTGCCAGCAGCCTCGCATTGTCAGGTCATGGCTACACCTTC. It specifies CASSLALSGHGYTF.

The genes are TRBV11-2 and TRBJ2-2; D possibly corresponds to TRBD2 (6 bases). Trimming removed 6 bases from V and 2 bases from J, with 16 bases in between. There are 16 residues in the CDR3. Germline CDR1 and CDR2: SGHAT and FQNNGV. CDR3 region: CASSARLVSNTGELFF. CDR3 nucleotides: TGTGCCAGCAGTGCAAGACTAGTATCAAACACCGGGGAGCTGTTTTTT.

The chain uses TRBV28 and TRBJ1-4; D ambiguous. This CDR3 comprises 13 residues. Per germline, CDR1 MDHEN and CDR2 SYDVKM. The germline V and J ends were trimmed by 1 base and 7 bases, with 7 bases remaining between them. The CDR3 loop is CASSLFRGEKLFF. The CDR3 DNA follows: TGTGCCAGCAGTTTATTCCGGGGTGAAAAACTGTTTTTT.

The sample holds one count of this clone. V is TRBV7-9 and J is TRBJ1-1; no clear D. The CDR3 is 15 residues long. Per the germline V gene, CDR1 is SEHNR and CDR2 is FQNEAQ (reference sequence). V lost 1 base and J 6 bases, leaving 15 bases between the germline ends. CDR3 residues: CASSLGRTERAEAFF. CDR3 DNA sequence: TGTGCCAGCAGCTTAGGAAGGACGGAGCGGGCTGAAGCTTTCTTT.

The genes are TRBV11-2 and TRBJ1-3, with D possibly matching TRBD1 (6 bases). Germline-derived CDR1 and CDR2 are SGHAT and FQNNGV. The V gene lost 3 bases and the J gene lost 0 bases, with 21 bases spanning the gap. This CDR3 region has 19 residues. CDR3 sequence: CASSFRRGGPKSSGNTIYF. CDR3 DNA: TGTGCCAGCAGCTTTAGAAGGGGGGGTCCAAAGAGCTCTGGAAACACCATATATTTT.

There are a few counts of this clone. V usage is TRBV27 and J usage is TRBJ2-7; D might be TRBD1 (5 bases). Trimming cost V 3 bases and J 4 bases, with 10 bases left between them. Germline V gives CDR1 MNHEY, CDR2 SMNVEV (reference sequence). CDR3 length: 13 residues. The CDR3 DNA reads TGTGCCAGCAGTTTGGCTGGGGCGTACGAGCAGTACTTC. It translates to CASSLAGAYEQYF.

J is TRBJ2-1 and V is TRBV9, with 16 bases aligning to TRBD2. The germline CDR1 and CDR2 sequences are SGDLS and YYNGEE. V was clipped by 0 bases and J by 9 bases; unmatched bases: 9. The CDR3 covers 18 residues. The CDR3 DNA reads as TGTGCCAGCAGCGTAGTGGGACTAGCGGGAGGGCCGAGTACTGAGCAGTTCTTC. Residues: CASSVVGLAGGPSTEQFF.

The rearrangement links TRBV9 to TRBJ2-1, with 11 bases aligning to TRBD2. Germline CDR1 and CDR2: SGDLS and YYNGEE. The CDR3 sequence is 16 residues long. V shed 0 bases and J 3 bases; nucleotides not matched to a gene: 2. The CDR3: CASSVGLAGFYNEQFF. In DNA, the CDR3 is TGTGCCAGCAGCGTAGGACTAGCGGGGTTCTACAATGAGCAGTTCTTC.

This sequence joins TRBV10-2 and TRBJ2-1; D remains ambiguous. There are 14 residues in the CDR3. V lost 6 bases and J lost 2, with 11 bases in between. CDR1 WSHSY and CDR2 SAAADI come from the germline V gene. CDR3 sequence: CASRSWAAYNEQFF. As DNA, the CDR3 is TGCGCCAGCAGATCTTGGGCTGCCTACAATGAGCAGTTCTTC.

The chain links TRBV29-1 to TRBJ2-7; D is uncertain. The CDR3 runs to 12 residues. The germline CDR1 and CDR2 sequences are SQVTM and ANQGSEA. Trimming took 4 bases from V and 0 from J, leaving 7 bases between them. Written as DNA, the CDR3 is TGCAGCGTTGTCACAGACTCCTACGAGCAGTACTTC. Translating gives CSVVTDSYEQYF.

The chain links TRBV13 to TRBJ2-1; D is perhaps TRBD2 (6 bases). Germline V CDR1 and CDR2: PRHDT, FYEKMQ (reference sequence). The CDR3 has 18 amino acids. Trimming pared 1 base from V and 2 bases from J, leaving 18 bases between. The CDR3 DNA reads as TGTGCCAGCAGCTTAGTCCCCTTTGGCGGGAAGACCTACAATGAGCAGTTCTTC. Translating it yields CASSLVPFGGKTYNEQFF.

The chain carries TRBV27 and TRBJ1-2, with TRBD1 as a possible D gene (6 bases). This CDR3 is 13 amino acids long. Germline V CDR1 and CDR2: MNHEY, SMNVEV (reference sequence). V was clipped by 3 bases and J by 8 bases, with 13 bases between them. The CDR3 sequence is CASSFRAGEGYTF. CDR3 sequence (DNA): TGTGCCAGCAGTTTTAGGGCAGGGGAGGGCTACACCTTC.

This chain connects TRBV7-2 to TRBJ2-3, with a tentative D call TRBD2 (6 bases). Germline lookup yields CDR1 SGHTA and CDR2 FQGNSA. The CDR3 has 12 amino acids. Trimming left V 0 bases short and J 12 bases short, with 10 bases between. This CDR3 is CASSLARESQYF. The CDR3 nucleotides read TGTGCCAGCAGCTTAGCCCGGGAGTCACAGTATTTT.

The V gene is TRBV27, the J gene TRBJ2-7, with 7 nucleotides matching TRBD1. The CDR3 runs 16 residues. V dropped 5 bases and J dropped 2; count of bases not matched to a gene: 12. The germline CDR1 and CDR2 sequences are MNHEY and SMNVEV (reference sequence). The CDR3 sequence is CASSQTTGTSAYEQYF. CDR3 nucleotides: TGTGCCAGCAGTCAAACGACAGGGACATCGGCCTACGAGCAGTACTTC.

V usage is TRBV9 and J usage is TRBJ2-4, with 9 bases that match TRBD1. V lost 0 bases to trimming and J lost 9 bases; unmatched junction nucleotides: 7. The CDR3 spans 15 residues. CDR1 and CDR2 from the germline V gene are SGDLS and YYNGEE. CDR3 coding DNA: TGTGCCAGCAGCGTAGGAGGGACAGGGTTCGGCATTCAGTACTTC. Translating gives CASSVGGTGFGIQYF.

The CDR3 bases are TGTGCCAGCAGTCCCGGGACTAGCGGGAGAAATACGCAGTATTTT. Its translation: CASSPGTSGRNTQYF. V gene TRBV27 combines with J gene TRBJ2-3, with 14 bases fitting TRBD2. The CDR3 runs 15 residues. V was pared by 5 bases and J by 7 bases, with 5 bases of the junction left unmatched. Per the germline V gene, CDR1 is MNHEY and CDR2 is SMNVEV (reference sequence).

The CDR3 is CASSVGSSYEQYF. The DNA for the CDR3 is TGTGCCAGCAGCGTAGGCAGCTCCTACGAGCAGTACTTC. V gene TRBV9 combines with J gene TRBJ2-7; no definite D call. CDR3 length equals 13 residues. V was clipped by 0 bases and J by 0 bases, with 4 bases between them. Germline loops: CDR1 SGDLS, CDR2 YYNGEE.

The J gene is TRBJ2-1, the V gene TRBV28, with TRBD1 as a possible D gene (6 bases). CDR3 length equals 13 residues. Germline assignment: CDR1 MDHEN and CDR2 SYDVKM. With 8 bases removed from V and 4 bases from J, the gap between germline ends came to 12 bases. CDR3 amino acids: CASLGQPYNEQFF. CDR3 bases: TGTGCCAGCCTAGGACAGCCTTACAATGAGCAGTTCTTC.

Notes on this clone: A far more abundant clone sits one base away, making this likely a read error. The sample holds other DNA sequences that translate to the same CDR3. The rearrangement joins TRBV5-1 to TRBJ1-3; D gene uncertain. This CDR3 has 13 residues. The germline CDR1 and CDR2 sequences are SGHRS and YFSETQ. The V gene lost 0 bases and the J gene lost 5 bases, with 6 bases spanning the gap. CDR3 residues: CASSLDFRNTIYF. CDR3 bases: TGCGCCAGCAGCTTGGACTTTAGAAACACCATATATTTT.

The chain joins TRBV28 to TRBJ2-3, with D maybe TRBD1 (5 bases). Trimming cost V 3 bases and J 4 bases, with 20 bases left between them. CDR3 length: 17 amino acids. Per germline, CDR1 MDHEN and CDR2 SYDVKM. The CDR3 loop is CASSLYEAGRWADTQYF. The CDR3 DNA is TGTGCCAGCAGTTTGTATGAGGCAGGGCGGTGGGCAGATACGCAGTATTTT.

The rearrangement joins TRBV29-1 to TRBJ2-3; D gene unclear. V was clipped by 3 bases and J by 4 bases, with 8 bases between them. Germline CDR1 SQVTM, CDR2 ANQGSEA. The CDR3 totals 12 residues. The CDR3 nucleotides are TGCAGCGTTGAGGAGTTTCCAGATACGCAGTATTTT. This gives the protein CSVEEFPDTQYF.

The rearrangement uses TRBV9 and TRBJ2-1; 14 bases are shared with TRBD2. With 5 bases clipped from V and 9 bases from J, the junction kept 13 bases outside the gene matches. The CDR3 sequence is 17 residues long. The germline V gene has CDR1 SGDLS and CDR2 YYNGEE. CDR3 in amino acids: CASSGLAGGIIFGEQFF. CDR3 nucleotides: TGTGCCAGCAGTGGACTAGCGGGAGGAATAATATTCGGTGAGCAGTTCTTC.

The chain combines TRBV9 with TRBJ1-1; TRBD1 agrees at 9 bases. With V trimmed by 2 bases and J by 7 bases, 0 bases remained unmatched. Germline V gives CDR1 SGDLS, CDR2 YYNGEE. This CDR3 has 12 residues. Here the CDR3 reads CASSVGQGEAFF. The CDR3 nucleotides read TGTGCCAGCAGCGTGGGACAGGGTGAAGCTTTCTTT.